This T cell receptor (beta chain) originates from a study of blood T cell repertoires in COVID-19. Across the study: Whether acute or convalescent, the COVID-19 samples came from the United States, Italy and Spain. Nucleic acid was either cDNA or gDNA, and it came from T cells, B-cell-depleted T cells, or PBMCs.

This clone was seen once. Source study methods: From reference gene primer amplification, estimates of nucleated cell counts were derived. Measured with immunoSEQ multiplex PCR; TCRdb has only the in-frame clones, and not every one. V and J calls plus clone size are reproduced from that table; the DNA served to infer D and trimming. The data hold about 160,000 clones, with about 86% observed a single time. The material sequenced was peripheral blood. The sequence derives from a woman older than 75 with acute or convalescent COVID-19.

DNA of the CDR3: TGTGCCAGCAGTTACTCGGGACAGGGTAATTCACCCCTCCACTTT. Its protein product is CASSYSGQGNSPLHF. The chain recombines TRBV6-2 or TRBV6-3 with TRBJ1-6; 9 nucleotides match TRBD1. Germline CDR1 MNHEY, CDR2 SVGEGT. This CDR3 has 15 residues. With 0 bases clipped from V and 6 bases from J, the junction kept 0 bases outside the gene matches.